This TCR beta chain comes out of a study of T cell responses to AZD1222 COVID-19 vaccine. The study, taken as a whole, reports: Repertoires were obtained solely post-peak T cell response.

Regarding this clone: The antigen is not known.

The CDR3 extends over 11 amino acids. Trimming at V came to 6 bases and at J to 5 bases, leaving 4 bases not matched to a gene. Germline V lookup: CDR1 DFQATT, CDR2 SNEGSKA (reference sequence). Produced via immunoSEQ multiplex PCR; TCRdb's table is partial and in-frame only. The sample has 120,000 to 150,000 clones, approximately 88% seen once. This chain uses TRBV20-1 with TRBJ2-7, with 7 bases identical to TRBD1. Sequenced material: peripheral blood, taken on day 0 of MenACWY control vaccination. The TCR sequence derives from an adult in good health. This CDR3 is CSAETGNEQYF. The CDR3 coding sequence is TGCAGTGCCGAGACAGGGAACGAGCAGTACTTC.